The 23 T cell receptor beta chains given below trace back to one sample, sequenced in a study of shared clonotypes between healthy human individuals. The protocol was immunoSEQ multiplex PCR, while the TCRdb copy is restricted to in-frame clones and leaves out a portion. The sample includes under 200,000 clones, around 93% of them seen just once. Sequencing was performed on naive CD4+ T cells sorted from blood. As for subset: CD45RA+ positively selected. These receptor sequences come from a woman aged 25 to 39 in good health.

This clone was observed once. The genes are TRBV4-1 and TRBJ2-5; D not certain. The J call is in doubt because the DNA end fits TRBJ2-7 better. Per germline, CDR1 MGHRA and CDR2 YSYEKL. The CDR3 is 16 amino acids. CDR3 sequence (DNA): TGCGCCAGCAGCCTCACTACTGACACGGTGTCCTACGAGCAGTACTTC. Its protein product is CASSLTTDTVSYEQYF.

The rearrangement links TRBV7-9 to TRBJ2-7; TRBD2 matches at 13 bases. Per the germline V gene, CDR1 is SEHNR and CDR2 is FQNEAQ (reference sequence). Germline trimming cut 6 bases from V and 5 bases from J; bases unmatched to any gene: 7. The CDR3 extends over 15 amino acids. CDR3 in amino acids: CASRPSGTSGNEQYF. The CDR3 DNA reads TGTGCCAGCAGACCCTCCGGGACTAGCGGGAACGAGCAGTACTTC. Full variable domain (remainder filled in from reference TRBV7-9 and TRBJ2-7): DTGVSQNPRHKITKRGQNVTFRCDPISEHNRLYWYRQTLGQGPEFLTYFQNEAQLEKSRLLSDRFSAERPKGSFSTLEIQRTEQGDSAMYLCASRPSGTSGNEQYFGPGTRLTVT.

The V call is TRBV11-2, the J call TRBJ2-7; TRBD2 aligns across 11 bases. After removal of 6 bases from V and 6 bases from J, the junction contained 13 bases not matched to a gene. Germline CDR1 SGHAT, CDR2 FQNNGV. The CDR3 loop spans 16 amino acids. The CDR3 coding sequence is TGTGCCAGCAGGGATCCGGGACTAGCGGAGTCTGGCGAGCAGTACTTC. This translates into CASRDPGLAESGEQYF.

This rearrangement joins TRBV2 to TRBJ2-1; D is possibly TRBD1 or TRBD2 (5 bases each). V gave up 7 bases and J gave up 3 bases, with 13 bases separating them. CDR3 length: 14 residues. Looked up from germline, CDR1 is SNHLY and CDR2 is FYNNEI. The CDR3 DNA reads TGTGCCAGCACCAGGGACGGGGACTACAATGAGCAGTTCTTC. Translated, it gives CASTRDGDYNEQFF.

This clone was found once. V and J are TRBV29-1 and TRBJ2-1, with 7 bases identical to TRBD1. The V segment lost 3 bases and the J segment 3 bases; nucleotides outside the gene matches: 5. Germline CDR1 SQVTM, CDR2 ANQGSEA. The CDR3 is made up of 14 amino acids. The CDR3 DNA sequence: TGCAGCGTTGATGACAGGGTGGTCTACAATGAGCAGTTCTTC. The encoded protein is CSVDDRVVYNEQFF.

The chain employs TRBV28 and TRBJ1-6; TRBD1 matches 7 bases. The CDR3 totals 14 residues. The germline V gene encodes CDR1 MDHEN and CDR2 SYDVKM. The V and J ends lost 5 bases and 8 bases, in that order; junction bases with no gene match: 6. The CDR3 spells CASSPGQIYSPLHF. As DNA, the CDR3 is TGTGCCAGCAGTCCGGGACAGATTTATTCACCCCTCCACTTT.

This chain uses TRBV11-2 with TRBJ2-5, with D unclear. V was pared by 1 base and J by 0 bases, with 6 bases between. This CDR3 comprises 14 residues. Germline CDR1 SGHAT, CDR2 FQNNGV. CDR3 region: CASSLVTYQETQYF. The CDR3 nucleotides read TGTGCCAGCAGCTTAGTGACTTACCAAGAGACCCAGTACTTC.

This chain joins TRBV28 and TRBJ2-5; 13 positions agree with TRBD2. Matching the DNA end better, TRBJ2-7 makes the J call doubtful. The CDR3 loop spans 15 amino acids. The germline gives CDR1 MDHEN, CDR2 SYDVKM. The CDR3 sequence: CASSPGTSGKYEQYF. As DNA, the CDR3 is TGTGCCAGCAGTCCCGGGACTAGCGGGAAGTACGAGCAGTACTTC.

The V and J genes are TRBV27 and TRBJ1-2; D unclear. Deletions cut 5 bases from V and 5 bases from J, with 18 bases between. The CDR3 runs 15 residues. CDR1 and CDR2 (germline): MNHEY, SMNVEV (reference sequence). The CDR3 here is CASSPRNRVGYGYTF. CDR3 sequence (DNA): TGTGCCAGCAGTCCCCGGAATAGGGTAGGGTATGGCTACACCTTC.

This clone was observed a few times. The J gene is TRBJ1-5, the V gene TRBV7-8; tentative D call: TRBD1 (6 bases). This CDR3 has 16 residues. Trimming left V 6 bases short and J 7 bases short, with 22 bases between. Germline CDR1 SGHVS, CDR2 FQNEAQ. Here the CDR3 DNA reads TGTGCCAGCAGTCACCACGGGGCAGGGGAGCACCAGCCCCAGCATTTT. Residues: CASSHHGAGEHQPQHF. The whole variable domain, filled in from reference TRBV7-8 and TRBJ1-5, reads GAGVSQSPRYKVAKRGQDVALRCDPISGHVSLFWYQQALGQGPEFLTYFQNEAQLDKSGLPSDRFFAERPEGSVSTLKIQRTQQEDSAVYLCASSHHGAGEHQPQHFGDGTRLSIL.

The chain has TRBV19 and TRBJ2-7, with TRBD2 as a possible D gene (6 bases). Between the trimmed V and J ends, which lost 1 base and 0 bases, there was a span of 10 bases. CDR1 is LNHDA, CDR2 SQIVND, per germline (reference sequence). The CDR3 is 15 amino acids. The CDR3: CASSIVPGDSYEQYF. In DNA, the CDR3 is TGTGCCAGTAGTATAGTACCGGGGGACTCCTACGAGCAGTACTTC.

V gene TRBV7-9 combines with J gene TRBJ2-7; D assignment may be TRBD1 or TRBD2 (7 bases each). Trimming removed 0 bases from V and 2 bases from J, with 14 bases in between. Per the germline V gene, CDR1 is SEHNR and CDR2 is FQNEAQ (reference sequence). The CDR3 sequence is 16 residues long. CDR3 sequence (DNA): TGTGCCAGCAGCTTAGCGGGAGGGGGCGAAGCCTACGAGCAGTACTTC. Its protein is CASSLAGGGEAYEQYF.

V and J are TRBV30 and TRBJ2-5; 10 bases line up with TRBD1. TRBJ2-7 explains the end of the DNA better; the J call may be wrong. CDR3 length equals 13 residues. The germline gives CDR1 GTSNPN, CDR2 SVGIG (reference sequence). CDR3 in DNA: TGTGCCTGGGGGACAGGGGCATTCTACGAGCAGTACTTC. Its protein product is CAWGTGAFYEQYF.

This chain joins TRBV7-3 and TRBJ1-1; TRBD1 matches 7 bases. The J segment lost 7 bases and the V segment lost 2 bases, leaving 7 bases of the junction unmatched. The CDR3 consists of 14 residues. The V gene's germline CDR1 is SGHTA and CDR2 FQGTGA. This chain's CDR3 is CASSLAGGQSEAFF. The CDR3 DNA sequence: TGTGCCAGCAGCTTAGCGGGGGGACAGAGTGAAGCTTTCTTT. The entire variable domain, with the rest obtained from reference TRBV7-3 and TRBJ1-1, is as follows: GAGVSQTPSNKVTEKGKYVELRCDPISGHTALYWYRQSLGQGPEFLIYFQGTGAADDSGLPNDRFFAVRPEGSVSTLKIQRTERGDSAVYLCASSLAGGQSEAFFGQGTRLTVV.

J is TRBJ1-1 and V is TRBV5-4; D remains unclear. V was trimmed by 2 bases and J by 3 bases, leaving 14 bases between them. CDR1 and CDR2 from the germline V gene are SGHNT and YYREEE (reference sequence). The length of the CDR3 is 15 residues. CDR3 DNA: TGTGCCAGCAGCTTTGCCGTACATATGGACACTGAAGCTTTCTTT. Encoded protein: CASSFAVHMDTEAFF. The variable domain in full, completed from reference TRBV5-4 and TRBJ1-1, reads ETGVTQSPTHLIKTRGQQVTLRCSSQSGHNTVSWYQQALGQGPQFIFQYYREEENGRGNFPPRFSGLQFPNYSSELNVNALELDDSALYLCASSFAVHMDTEAFFGQGTRLTVV.

The V and J genes are TRBV27 and TRBJ1-1; TRBD1 matches at 7 bases. V was clipped by 5 bases and J by 1 base; unmatched bases: 1. Germline CDR1 and CDR2: MNHEY and SMNVEV (reference sequence). The CDR3 spans 13 residues. Here the CDR3 reads CASSRQGNTEAFF. Here the CDR3 DNA reads TGTGCCAGCAGTAGACAGGGGAACACTGAAGCTTTCTTT.

The gene calls are TRBV18 and TRBJ1-4; no definite D call. Deletions cut 3 bases from V and 0 bases from J, with 8 bases between. Germline CDR1 is KGHSH and CDR2 is LQKENI. The CDR3 spans 15 residues. The CDR3 here is CASSPWQTTNEKLFF. The CDR3 nucleotides read TGTGCCAGCTCACCCTGGCAGACAACTAATGAAAAACTGTTTTTT. The variable domain in full, with the rest retrieved from reference TRBV18 and TRBJ1-4, is NAGVMQNPRHLVRRRGQEARLRCSPMKGHSHVYWYRQLPEEGLKFMVYLQKENIIDESGMPKERFSAEFPKEGPSILRIQQVVRGDSAAYFCASSPWQTTNEKLFFGSGTQLSVL.

This chain links TRBV30 with TRBJ1-3, with 7 bases fitting TRBD1. This CDR3 region has 13 residues. Per germline, CDR1 GTSNPN and CDR2 SVGIG (reference sequence). Trimming removed 4 bases from V and 2 bases from J; junction bases left unmatched: 2. The CDR3 reads CAWNTGAGNTIYF. CDR3 in DNA: TGTGCCTGGAATACAGGGGCTGGAAACACCATATATTTT. Full variable domain (rest looked up from reference TRBV30 and TRBJ1-3): SQTIHQWPATLVQPVGSPLSLECTVEGTSNPNLYWYRQAAGRGLQLLFYSVGIGQISSEVPQNLSASRPQDRQFILSSKKLLLSDSGFYLCAWNTGAGNTIYFGEGSWLTVV.

The CDR3 nucleotides read TGTGCCAGCAGCTTAGACCCTCCGCAAGCGAAGTTCTTC. Protein: CASSLDPPQAKFF. The chain carries TRBV7-2 and TRBJ2-1; no clear D gene. CDR3 size: 13 residues. V was clipped by 1 base and J by 14 bases, with 15 bases between them. Germline V gives CDR1 SGHTA, CDR2 FQGNSA. Full variable domain (rest looked up from reference TRBV7-2 and TRBJ2-1): GAGVSQSPSNKVTEKGKDVELRCDPISGHTALYWYRQSLGQGLEFLIYFQGNSAPDKSGLPSDRFSAERTGGSVSTLTIQRTQQEDSAVYLCASSLDPPQAKFFGPGTRLTVL.

V is TRBV9 and J is TRBJ2-2; D ambiguous. V lost 1 base to trimming and J lost 7 bases, with 8 bases between them. CDR1 and CDR2 (germline): SGDLS, YYNGEE. This CDR3 comprises 13 residues. In DNA form, the CDR3 reads TGTGCCAGCAGCGTACAAGGGATCGGGGAGCTGTTTTTT. Encoded protein: CASSVQGIGELFF.

The genes are TRBV28 and TRBJ2-1, with D possibly TRBD1 on 7 matching bases. V dropped 4 bases and J dropped 10 bases, with 17 bases sitting between them. The CDR3 covers 14 residues. Germline V gene lookup returns CDR1 MDHEN and CDR2 SYDVKM. CDR3: CASSWMTGRREQFF. The CDR3 DNA reads TGTGCCAGCAGTTGGATGACAGGGAGGAGAGAGCAGTTCTTC.

CDR3 in DNA: TGTGCCAGCAGTGCGGATAGCGGGAGTTCGTACGAGCAGTACTTC. This encodes CASSADSGSSYEQYF. V gene TRBV6-1 combines with J gene TRBJ2-7; TRBD2 aligns across 9 bases. With 4 bases clipped from V and 4 bases from J, the junction kept 8 bases outside the gene matches. Per the germline V gene, CDR1 is MNHNS and CDR2 is SASEGT. The CDR3 has 15 residues.

The chain recombines TRBV18 with TRBJ1-1; D call uncertain. Germline V CDR1 and CDR2: KGHSH, LQKENI. The CDR3 spans 13 residues. Trimming removed 0 bases from V and 7 bases from J, with 9 bases in between. CDR3 in DNA: TGTGCCAGCTCACCACCGGCTCTCGGTGAAGCTTTCTTT. It translates to CASSPPALGEAFF.